These 16 T cell receptor beta chains came from one sample sequenced in a study of T cell repertoires in cytomegalovirus infection. In TCRdb, the reads were re-called with MiXCR into one record per CDR3 protein. The sample has about 240,000 distinct CDR3 sequences, 9% to 15% seen once. The sample taken for sequencing was PBMCs. The receptors derive from a human donor in good health (CMV status not recorded). Some clones in this sample may be carry-over from other donors' samples.

Remarks on this clonotype: A read error is possible here, since a much larger clone lies one base away. The conserved closing phenylalanine or tryptophan is absent in this CDR3, likely reflecting a read error. The chain has TRBV14 and TRBJ1-2; no clear D gene. Trimming pared 3 bases from V and 4 bases from J, leaving 12 bases between. The germline CDR1 and CDR2 sequences are SGHDN and FVKESK. The CDR3 contains 14 residues. The CDR3 region is CASSHPGPSYGYTL. DNA for the CDR3: TGTGCCAGCAGCCACCCAGGCCCGTCCTATGGCTACACCCTC.

This clonotype was observed many times. V usage is TRBV6-5 and J usage is TRBJ1-5; 7 bases map to TRBD1. The CDR3 extends over 15 amino acids. The V gene's germline CDR1 is MNHEY and CDR2 SVGAGI. V shed 6 bases, J shed 0 bases, and the junction held 5 bases outside the gene matches. For the CDR3, the DNA is TGTGCCAGCAGAGACAGGGAAGGTAGCAATCAGCCCCAGCATTTT. Translation gives CASRDREGSNQPQHF.

This clonotype showed up just once. The chain joins TRBV6-5 to TRBJ1-1; TRBD1 aligns across 8 bases. The CDR3 extends over 16 amino acids. The V and J ends lost 4 bases and 1 base, in that order; junction bases with no gene match: 8. CDR1 and CDR2 (germline): MNHEY, SVGAGI. CDR3 nucleotide sequence: TGTGCCAGCAGTTCAATATCCGGGACAGGGAACACTGAAGCTTTCTTT. Translation gives CASSSISGTGNTEAFF.

The CDR3 coding sequence is TGCAGTGCTAGCCCCCGGCAGGGGGCGAGAAACGAGCAGTACTTC. The encoded protein is CSASPRQGARNEQYF. The chain combines TRBV20-1 with TRBJ2-7, with 8 positions matching TRBD1. There are 15 residues in the CDR3. The germline V gene has CDR1 DFQATT and CDR2 SNEGSKA (reference sequence). Trimming cost V 3 bases and J 5 bases; bases outside gene matches: 12.

This clonotype was seen a handful of times. The V call is TRBV18, the J call TRBJ2-7; 9 bases line up with TRBD1. Germline V gene data show CDR1 as KGHSH and CDR2 as LQKENI. The CDR3 contains 15 residues. V trimming: 1 base; J trimming: 4 bases; junction bases outside the gene matches: 5. The CDR3 spells CASSPRQGDGYEQYF. CDR3 nucleotides: TGTGCCAGCTCACCACGACAGGGGGATGGATACGAGCAGTACTTC.

This clonotype was recorded at least ten times. The chain employs TRBV7-2 and TRBJ2-3; TRBD2 might be the D (5 bases). Deletions cut 8 bases from V and 0 bases from J, with 12 bases between. This CDR3 contains 14 residues. Germline V gene data show CDR1 as SGHTA and CDR2 as FQGNSA. The CDR3 coding sequence is TGTGCCAGCTCCGGACTGGAAAGCACAGATACGCAGTATTTT. It specifies CASSGLESTDTQYF.

This clonotype was detected ten times or more. The rearrangement links TRBV7-2 to TRBJ2-3; TRBD1 is a possible D gene (5 bases). The CDR3 sequence is 14 residues long. Germline-derived CDR1 and CDR2 are SGHTA and FQGNSA. V lost 1 base, J lost 3 bases, and 8 bases lay in between. The CDR3 DNA sequence: TGTGCCAGCAGCTTAGTAAGGGGTACAGATACGCAGTATTTT. Encoded protein: CASSLVRGTDTQYF.

In this sample, this clonotype turned up many times. This chain joins TRBV6-1 and TRBJ2-1; 10 bases line up with TRBD1. Germline CDR1 is MNHNS and CDR2 is SASEGT. Trimming cost V 3 bases and J 9 bases; bases outside gene matches: 5. This CDR3 is built from 14 residues. Here the CDR3 DNA reads TGTGCCAGCAGTGAGCGACAGGGGGCAAGTGAGCAGTTCTTC. Translation gives CASSERQGASEQFF.

As to this clonotype: Possible read error: a much larger clone is one base away. This sequence joins TRBV4-2 and TRBJ1-1; D gene ambiguous. Trimming took off 1 base at V and 2 bases at J, with 20 bases between the two ends. This CDR3 contains 18 residues. The V gene's germline CDR1 is LGHNA and CDR2 YNFKEQ. In DNA, the CDR3 is TGTGCCAGCAGCCAAGCCCGGGTCCTTCCTTGGGGAAACACTGAAGCTTTCTTT. Protein: CASSQARVLPWGNTEAFF.

This clonotype was observed many times. V is TRBV7-2 and J is TRBJ2-3; tentatively, D is TRBD2 (6 bases). V was clipped by 5 bases and J by 2 bases, with 14 bases between them. This CDR3 is 15 amino acids long. Looked up from germline, CDR1 is SGHTA and CDR2 is FQGNSA. The CDR3 loop is CASSVLGLSTDTQYF. The CDR3 DNA reads TGTGCCAGCAGCGTATTGGGACTCTCCACAGATACGCAGTATTTT.

The V gene is TRBV12-3 or TRBV12-4, the J gene TRBJ1-5; D gene ambiguous. The V end lost 7 bases, the J end lost 2 bases, and 15 bases lay between the germline ends. CDR3 length: 15 amino acids. This CDR3 reads CASTTPGGGNQPQHF. CDR3 nucleotide sequence: TGTGCCAGCACTACACCAGGTGGTGGCAATCAGCCCCAGCATTTT.

In its sample, this clonotype was seen many times. CDR3 protein: CASTQGVLANTGELFF. The CDR3 DNA sequence: TGTGCCAGCACCCAAGGAGTACTCGCGAACACCGGGGAGCTGTTTTTT. The chain carries TRBV12-3 or TRBV12-4 and TRBJ2-2; D uncertain. V shed 7 bases and J shed 0 bases, with 15 bases lying between them. The CDR3 runs 16 residues.

This clonotype appeared many times. The V gene is TRBV6-5, the J gene TRBJ1-3; TRBD1 matches at 8 bases. The V segment lost 5 bases and the J segment 0 bases; nucleotides outside the gene matches: 15. This CDR3 has 19 amino acids. Germline V gives CDR1 MNHEY, CDR2 SVGAGI. The CDR3 DNA reads as TGTGCCAGCAGTCCTTCCAGGGGGCCCCTGGAGAGCTCTGGAAACACCATATATTTT. This codes for CASSPSRGPLESSGNTIYF.

This clonotype appeared a few times. V and J are TRBV28 and TRBJ2-4; a possible D gene is TRBD1 (6 bases). Germline V CDR1 and CDR2: MDHEN, SYDVKM. V was clipped by 5 bases and J by 8 bases, with 19 bases between them. CDR3 length equals 15 residues. The CDR3 loop reads CASSPAGVWGDIQYF. The CDR3 DNA reads as TGTGCCAGCAGTCCCGCAGGGGTTTGGGGAGACATTCAGTACTTC.

The rearrangement joins TRBV28 to TRBJ2-7; TRBD1 is a possible D gene (6 bases). V lost 5 bases, J lost 7 bases, and 12 bases lay in between. CDR1 and CDR2 (germline): MDHEN, SYDVKM. The CDR3 has 12 residues. The CDR3, as DNA: TGTGCCAGCAGTATACAGGGCTTGGAGCAGTACTTC. It is translated as CASSIQGLEQYF.

Many counts were recorded for this clonotype. The chain recombines TRBV7-2 with TRBJ1-5; no clear D. This CDR3 has 12 residues. CDR1 and CDR2 (germline): SGHTA, FQGNSA. Trimming left V 2 bases short and J 4 bases short, with 3 bases between. The CDR3 sequence: CASSLQNQPQHF. The DNA of the CDR3 is TGTGCCAGCAGCTTACAGAATCAGCCCCAGCATTTT.